Described below is a single TCR beta chain sequence and its context. V was pared by 6 bases and J by 4 bases, with 19 bases between. The CDR3 is made up of 16 amino acids. Germline V gene lookup returns CDR1 MNHEY and CDR2 SMNVEV (reference sequence). The data derive from a study of shared clonotypes between healthy human individuals. The sorted-subset replicate PCRs were given roughly 190 ng DNA, which is roughly 30,000 T cell genomes. Libraries were prepared by immunoSEQ multiplex PCR; TCRdb keeps only in-frame clonotypes and omits some of them. The repertoire consists of fewer than 1.8 million clones, with about 98.5% occurring once and the leading ten covering around 0.33%. Healthy and HIV-negative, the adult donors had no recent acute infections or vaccinations. Memory CD4+ cells were the fraction left after CD45RA+ naive selection.

The chain recombines TRBV27 with TRBJ1-5, with D perhaps TRBD1 (6 bases). The receptor's source is a man aged 25-40 years in good health. Sequences were obtained from naive CD4+ T cells sorted from blood. Subset here: CD45RA+ positively selected. The CDR3 region has the DNA TGTGCCAGCAGACCTCAAGCAGGGGTTGGGAATCAGCCCCAGCATTTT. It codes for CASRPQAGVGNQPQHF.